These T cell receptor beta chains were read from a single sample in a study of early T cells in non-severe SARS-CoV-2 infection. TCRdb reprocessed the 5' RACE reads via MiXCR and lists one record per CDR3 protein. The table has roughly 46,000 distinct CDR3 sequences, roughly 7.1% seen once. Sequencing input: whole blood. The receptors stem from an adult who was a healthcare worker with PCR-confirmed SARS-CoV-2 infection or an uninfected control (not recorded which). CDR3s include the opening cysteine and the closing phenylalanine or tryptophan. The D gene is left open where the match is weak. Clone size appears in some rows only: once, few, many, or a class for an expanded clone.

D gene	CDR3 length	V gene	J gene	clone size	CDR3 protein	CDR3 DNA
.	13	TRBV4-3	TRBJ1-1	many	CASSQGSPTEAFF	TGCGCCAGCAGCCAAGGAAGCCCTACTGAAGCTTTCTTT
.	18	TRBV21-1	TRBJ1-2	many	CASAGQGRPEDLSYGYTF	TGTGCCAGCGCGGGACAGGGGCGCCCCGAAGACCTAAGTTATGGCTACACCTTC
.	15	TRBV4-1	TRBJ2-5	many	CASSPTTGYQETQYF	TGCGCCAGCAGCCCCACCACTGGGTACCAAGAGACCCAGTACTTC
TRBD1	14	TRBV20-1	TRBJ1-5	many	CSAITDRVDQPQHF	TGCAGTGCTATTACGGACAGGGTGGATCAGCCCCAGCATTTT
.	12	TRBV5-1	TRBJ2-7	few	CASSLDRIEQYF	TGCGCCAGCAGCTTGGACAGAATCGAGCAGTACTTC
.	14	TRBV7-9	TRBJ1-1	.	CASSLNGYGTEAFF	TGTGCCAGCAGCTTAAACGGCTACGGCACTGAAGCTTTCTTT
.	18	TRBV5-4	TRBJ1-5	many	CASSSSHGGIDSNQPQHF	TGTGCCAGCAGTTCTTCACACGGGGGGATTGATAGCAATCAGCCCCAGCATTTT
.	17	TRBV6-2/TRBV6-3	TRBJ2-3	few	CASSHRMPGHSTDTQYF	TGTGCCAGCAGCCACAGGATGCCGGGCCACAGCACAGATACGCAGTATTTT
.	18	TRBV7-8	TRBJ1-5	many	CASSLAGRGARSNQPQHF	TGTGCCAGCAGCTTAGCGGGGAGGGGCGCCCGTAGCAATCAGCCCCAGCATTTT
.	14	TRBV7-8	TRBJ1-1	many	CASSLTGGNTEAFF	TGTGCCAGCAGCTTAACAGGAGGGAACACTGAAGCTTTCTTT
TRBD2	14	TRBV5-1	TRBJ2-7	.	CASSASGAVSEQYF	TGCGCCAGCAGCGCTAGCGGGGCGGTCTCCGAGCAGTACTTC
.	13	TRBV2	TRBJ2-1	few	CASSAQIDNEQFF	TGTGCCAGCAGTGCACAGATAGACAATGAGCAGTTCTTC
.	11	TRBV7-9	TRBJ1-6	many	CASSSGPYLHF	TGTGCCAGCAGCTCTGGACCCTACCTCCACTTT
.	16	TRBV4-3	TRBJ2-3	.	CASSQDLAPLEDTQYF	TGCGCCAGCAGCCAAGATCTAGCGCCGTTAGAAGATACGCAGTATTTT
.	16	TRBV6-6	TRBJ1-5	many	CASSYSIGRSNQPQHF	TGTGCCAGCAGTTACTCGATTGGGAGGAGCAATCAGCCCCAGCATTTT
.	13	TRBV11-2	TRBJ1-3	few	CASSLDLGNTIYF	TGTGCCAGCAGCTTAGATCTCGGAAACACCATATATTTT
.	13	TRBV9	TRBJ2-1	many	CASSVGGLNEQFF	TGTGCCAGCAGCGTAGGTGGCCTCAATGAGCAGTTCTTC
.	14	TRBV19	TRBJ1-4	few	CASSMSAGGEKLFF	TGTGCCAGTAGTATGTCAGCGGGGGGTGAAAAACTGTTTTTT
TRBD1	16	TRBV4-3	TRBJ1-6	.	CASSQDPQGADSPLHF	TGCGCCAGCAGCCAAGATCCCCAGGGGGCGGATTCACCCCTCCACTTT
.	15	TRBV7-7	TRBJ2-3	few	CASSPSGGDADTQYF	TGTGCCAGCAGCCCGTCTGGCGGGGACGCAGATACGCAGTATTTT
.	14	TRBV9	TRBJ2-1	.	CASSVVGVGNEQFF	TGTGCCAGCAGCGTAGTGGGGGTCGGCAATGAGCAGTTCTTC
.	15	TRBV7-9	TRBJ2-5	few	CASTLIRATQETQYF	TGTGCCAGCACCCTTATACGGGCGACCCAAGAGACCCAGTACTTC
.	14	TRBV2	TRBJ1-6	few	CASTSSSYNSPLHF	TGTGCCAGCACCTCGAGCTCCTATAATTCACCCCTCCACTTT
.	14	TRBV25-1	TRBJ1-1	many	CASSELGSDTEAFF	TGTGCCAGCAGTGAATTGGGGTCTGACACTGAAGCTTTCTTT
.	16	TRBV7-6	TRBJ2-3	.	CASSLVGAPSTDTQYF	TGTGCCAGCAGCTTAGTTGGGGCTCCTAGCACAGATACGCAGTATTTT
TRBD1	12	TRBV6-2/TRBV6-3	TRBJ2-7	.	CASRDRDYEQYF	TGTGCCAGCCGGGACAGGGACTACGAGCAGTACTTC
TRBD2	14	TRBV11-3	TRBJ2-3	many	CASSLDTGGDTQYF	TGTGCCAGCAGCTTAGATACGGGGGGAGATACGCAGTATTTT
.	16	TRBV21-1	TRBJ2-7	many	CASSKAGQAISYEQYF	TGTGCCAGCAGCAAAGCGGGACAGGCCATCTCCTACGAGCAGTACTTC
.	15	TRBV4-1	TRBJ1-1	many	CASSPYREMNTEAFF	TGCGCCAGCAGTCCATACAGGGAGATGAACACTGAAGCTTTCTTT